The present T cell receptor beta chain was sequenced within a study of shared clonotypes between healthy human individuals. Findings of the study overall: Expectations were that clonotype sharing among donors would be affected by sequencing depth. Among several donors, roughly 5% of naive CD4 clonotypes were found in common. Estimated richness values were generally larger in naive subsets than in memory subsets.

V lost 8 bases, J lost 1 base, and 15 bases stayed unmatched. CDR3 length: 18 residues. Germline values: CDR1 SGHAT, CDR2 FQNNGV. Naivety among CD8 cells was defined by CD45RO negativity and positive CCR7 selection, thereby excluding terminally differentiated effector memory CD45RA+ cells. About this clone: Its antigen is currently unknown.

Investigators spread the genomic DNA of each subset evenly over several immunoSEQ plates. Measured with immunoSEQ multiplex PCR; TCRdb has only the in-frame clones, and not every one. The data show millions of clones, just under 95% seen once. The sequence was collected from a man younger than 35 in good health. Sequenced: naive CD8+ T cells sorted from blood. This chain links TRBV11-2 with TRBJ2-4; 9 nucleotides match TRBD1. The CDR3 loop reads CASGTGTGMWGAKNIQYF. The CDR3 bases are TGTGCCAGCGGGACCGGGACAGGGATGTGGGGGGCCAAAAACATTCAGTACTTC.